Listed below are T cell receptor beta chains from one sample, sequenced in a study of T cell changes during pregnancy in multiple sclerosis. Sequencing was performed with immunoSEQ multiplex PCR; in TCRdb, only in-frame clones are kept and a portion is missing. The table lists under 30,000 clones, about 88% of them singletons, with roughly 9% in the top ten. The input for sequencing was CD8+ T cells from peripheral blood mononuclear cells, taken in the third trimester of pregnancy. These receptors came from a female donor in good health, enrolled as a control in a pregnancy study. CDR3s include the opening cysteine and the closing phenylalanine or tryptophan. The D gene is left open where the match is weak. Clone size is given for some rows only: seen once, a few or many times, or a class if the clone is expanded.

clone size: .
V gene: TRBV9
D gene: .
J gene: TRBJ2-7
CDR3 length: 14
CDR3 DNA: TGTGCCAGCAGCGTATTGGGTGGGGGGTACGAGCAGTACTTC
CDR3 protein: CASSVLGGGYEQYF

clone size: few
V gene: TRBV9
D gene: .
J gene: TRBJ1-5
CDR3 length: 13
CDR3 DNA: TGTGCCAGCAGCCCCGACGGGAATCAGCCCCAGCATTTT
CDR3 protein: CASSPDGNQPQHF

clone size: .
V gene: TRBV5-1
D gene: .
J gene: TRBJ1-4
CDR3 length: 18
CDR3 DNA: TGCGCCAGCCGCCGGGGCGGGGATCACTTTGCAACTAATGAAAAACTGTTTTTT
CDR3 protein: CASRRGGDHFATNEKLFF

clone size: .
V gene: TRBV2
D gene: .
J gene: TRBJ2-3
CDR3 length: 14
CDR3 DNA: TGTGCCAGCAGTGAAAACTCTTTCACAGATACGCAGTATTTT
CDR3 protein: CASSENSFTDTQYF

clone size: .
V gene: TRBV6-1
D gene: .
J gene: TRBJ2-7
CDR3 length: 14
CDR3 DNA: TGTGCCAGCAGTGGGAGGGGTAGGTCCTACGAGCAGTACTTC
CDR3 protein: CASSGRGRSYEQYF

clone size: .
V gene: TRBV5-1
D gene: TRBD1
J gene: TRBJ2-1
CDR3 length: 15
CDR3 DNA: TGCGCCAGCAGCTTGGACGGGACAGGGAAAAATGAGCAGTTCTTC
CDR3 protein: CASSLDGTGKNEQFF

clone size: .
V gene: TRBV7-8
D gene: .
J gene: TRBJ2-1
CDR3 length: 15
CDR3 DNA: TGTGCCAGCAGCTTAGCGGGGAGCCCTTACAATGAGCAGTTCTTC
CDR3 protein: CASSLAGSPYNEQFF

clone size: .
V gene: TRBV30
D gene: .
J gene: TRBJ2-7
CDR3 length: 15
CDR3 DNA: TGTGCCTGGAGTCCACCTGACAGGGACTTCCACGAGCAGTACTTC
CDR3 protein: CAWSPPDRDFHEQYF

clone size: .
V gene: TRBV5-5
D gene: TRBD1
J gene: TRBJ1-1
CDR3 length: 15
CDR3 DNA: TGTGCCAGCGTGGTAGCAGGGGGCTGGAACACTGAAGCTTTCTTT
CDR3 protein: CASVVAGGWNTEAFF

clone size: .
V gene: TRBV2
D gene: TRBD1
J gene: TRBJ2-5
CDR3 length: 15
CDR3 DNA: TGTGCCAGCAGTGACCCCCGGGACAGACAAGAGACCCAGTACTTC
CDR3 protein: CASSDPRDRQETQYF

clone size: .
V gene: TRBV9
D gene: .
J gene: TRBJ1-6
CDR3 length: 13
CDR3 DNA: TGTGCCAGCAGCGTGGAGGCCCAATCACCCCTCCACTTT
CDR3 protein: CASSVEAQSPLHF

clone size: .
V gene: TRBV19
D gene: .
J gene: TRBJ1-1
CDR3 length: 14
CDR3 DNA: TGTGCCAGTAGTATGGCTACCGTAACAGCTGAAGCTTTCTTT
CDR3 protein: CASSMATVTAEAFF

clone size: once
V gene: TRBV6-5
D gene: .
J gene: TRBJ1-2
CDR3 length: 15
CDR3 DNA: TGTGCCAGCAGCCTTCAGGGTGATGTGAACTATGGCTACACCTTC
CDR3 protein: CASSLQGDVNYGYTF

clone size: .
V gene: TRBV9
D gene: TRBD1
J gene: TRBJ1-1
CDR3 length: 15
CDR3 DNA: TGTGCCAGCAGCGTAACTGGACAGGGTCCGACTGAAGCTTTCTTT
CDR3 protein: CASSVTGQGPTEAFF

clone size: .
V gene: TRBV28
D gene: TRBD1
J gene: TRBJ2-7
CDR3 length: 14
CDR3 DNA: TGTGCCAGCACCCCGACAGGGGTAACCTACGAGCAGTACTTC
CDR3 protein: CASTPTGVTYEQYF

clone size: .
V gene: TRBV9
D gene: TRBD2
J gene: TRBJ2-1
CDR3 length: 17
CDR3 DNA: TGTGCCAGCAGCGTAGATCAACTAGCGGGGCGATACAATGAGCAGTTCTTC
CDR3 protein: CASSVDQLAGRYNEQFF